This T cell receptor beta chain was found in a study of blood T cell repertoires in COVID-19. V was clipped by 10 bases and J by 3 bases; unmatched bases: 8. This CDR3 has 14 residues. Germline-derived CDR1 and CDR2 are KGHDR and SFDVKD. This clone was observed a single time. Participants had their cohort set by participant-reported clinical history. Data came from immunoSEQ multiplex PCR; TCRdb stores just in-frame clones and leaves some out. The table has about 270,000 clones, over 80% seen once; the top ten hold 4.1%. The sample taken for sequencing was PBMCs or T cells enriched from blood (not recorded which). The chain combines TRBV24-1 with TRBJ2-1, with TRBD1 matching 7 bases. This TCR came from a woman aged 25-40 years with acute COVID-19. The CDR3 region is CATGPGGSYNEQFF. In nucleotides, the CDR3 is TGTGCCACAGGTCCAGGGGGTAGCTACAATGAGCAGTTCTTC.